This TCR beta chain originates from a study of glioma-infiltrating T cells after dendritic cell vaccination. About the study: Monocyte-derived dendritic cells, cultured seven days with IL-4 and GM-CSF, were pulsed with autologous tumor lysate.

None of the glioblastoma patients had an isocitrate dehydrogenase mutation. V gave up 6 bases and J gave up 4 bases; unmatched junction bases: 4. Germline V gene data show CDR1 as MNHEY and CDR2 as SVGAGI. This CDR3 region has 13 residues. Study-wide points: Higher pretreatment TIL content predicted longer progression-free time and survival.

Using immunoSEQ multiplex PCR, the repertoire was profiled, and TCRdb retains in-frame clones only, with some absent. Of 90,000 or so clones detected, approximately 81% appear once; the ten largest clones hold about 2.9%. Comments on this clone: What it recognizes is unknown.

V and J are TRBV6-5 and TRBJ1-2; 8 positions match TRBD1. The sequence derives from a human donor with glioblastoma. The sequencing used blood, collected before dendritic cell vaccination. CDR3 bases: TGTGCCAGCAGCACTACAGGGGGCTATGGCTACACCTTC. This codes for CASSTTGGYGYTF.